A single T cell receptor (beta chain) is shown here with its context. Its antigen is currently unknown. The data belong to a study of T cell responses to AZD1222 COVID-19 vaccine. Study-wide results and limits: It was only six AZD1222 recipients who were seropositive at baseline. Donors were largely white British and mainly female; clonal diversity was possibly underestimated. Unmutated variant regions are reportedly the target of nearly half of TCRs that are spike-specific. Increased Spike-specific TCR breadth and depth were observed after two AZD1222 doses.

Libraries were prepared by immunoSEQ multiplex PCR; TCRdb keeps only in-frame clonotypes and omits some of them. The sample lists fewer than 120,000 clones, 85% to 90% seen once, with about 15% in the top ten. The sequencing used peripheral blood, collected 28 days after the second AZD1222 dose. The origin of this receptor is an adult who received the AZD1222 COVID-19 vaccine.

In DNA form, the CDR3 reads TGCGCCAGCAGCCCAACGGGACAGGGCCTTGCCTCACCCCTCCACTTT. Translated: CASSPTGQGLASPLHF. The genes are TRBV5-1 and TRBJ1-6; TRBD1 matches at 9 bases. CDR3 length equals 16 residues. The V segment lost 4 bases and the J segment 10 bases; nucleotides outside the gene matches: 12. Germline loops: CDR1 SGHRS, CDR2 YFSETQ.